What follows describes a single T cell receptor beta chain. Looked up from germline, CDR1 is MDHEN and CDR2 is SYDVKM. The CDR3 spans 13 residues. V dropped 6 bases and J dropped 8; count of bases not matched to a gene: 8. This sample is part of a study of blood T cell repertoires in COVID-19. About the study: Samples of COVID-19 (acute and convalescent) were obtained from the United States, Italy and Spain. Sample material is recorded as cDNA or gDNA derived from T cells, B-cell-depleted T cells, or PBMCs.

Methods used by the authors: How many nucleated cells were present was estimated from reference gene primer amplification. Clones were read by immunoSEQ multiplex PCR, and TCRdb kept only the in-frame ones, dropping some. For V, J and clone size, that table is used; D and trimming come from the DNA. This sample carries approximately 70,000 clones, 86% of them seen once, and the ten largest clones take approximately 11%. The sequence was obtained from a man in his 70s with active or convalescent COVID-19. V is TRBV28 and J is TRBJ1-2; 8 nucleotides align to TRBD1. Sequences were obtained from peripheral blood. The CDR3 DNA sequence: TGTGCCAGCAGCCTACAGGGACAGGAAGGCTACACCTTC. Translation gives CASSLQGQEGYTF.